This TCR beta chain was observed in a study of blood T cell repertoires in COVID-19. CDR1 SGHVS and CDR2 FQNEAQ come from the germline V gene. The CDR3 length is 15 residues. The trim removed 2 bases at V and 3 bases at J, leaving 3 bases unmatched. Assay: immunoSEQ multiplex PCR; the TCRdb copy retains only in-frame clones and omits some. The table shows some 160,000 clones, with 70% to 85% occurring only once. The sequenced sample consisted of PBMCs or T cells enriched from blood (not recorded which). The J gene is TRBJ2-1, the V gene TRBV7-8; 8 nucleotides line up with TRBD2. This clonotype was sampled from a woman in her 70s in a cohort exposed to, infected with or recovered from COVID-19 (not recorded which). The CDR3 DNA reads TGTGCCAGCAGCTTAAGGACTAGCAACTACAATGAGCAGTTCTTC. Protein product: CASSLRTSNYNEQFF.